This entry lists 27 T cell receptor beta chains sequenced from one sample in a study of T-cell memory formation after mild COVID-19. Using its own MiXCR run on the 5' RACE reads, TCRdb lists one record per CDR3 protein. The top ten hold around 8.1% of the sample, which has about 430,000 distinct CDR3 sequences, 20% to 25% seen once. The material sequenced was PBMCs or a T cell subset sorted from them (not recorded which). The receptors were sampled from an adult woman who had mild COVID-19 (a few samples of this study predate the infection). Cell type and time point are not known.

V is TRBV4-2 and J is TRBJ1-3; 7 nucleotides line up with TRBD1. The V gene end was trimmed by 0 bases and the J gene end by 2 bases; junction bases not matched to a gene: 4. CDR3 length: 16 residues. Germline V lookup: CDR1 LGHNA, CDR2 YNFKEQ. Written as DNA, the CDR3 is TGTGCCAGCAGCCAAGAGGCAGGGGGAACTGGAAACACCATATATTTT. Translation gives CASSQEAGGTGNTIYF.

The V call is TRBV7-9, the J call TRBJ2-1, with 8 bases aligning to TRBD2. Germline-derived CDR1 and CDR2 are SEHNR and FQNEAQ (reference sequence). With V trimmed by 6 bases and J by 2 bases, 3 bases remained unmatched. The CDR3 spans 14 residues. The CDR3 reads CASRERETYNEQFF. The CDR3 region has the DNA TGTGCCAGCAGGGAGCGGGAGACCTACAATGAGCAGTTCTTC.

J is TRBJ1-2 and V is TRBV20-1; D gene uncertain. V was cut by 7 bases and J by 4 bases, with 16 bases left in between. Germline V gene lookup returns CDR1 DFQATT and CDR2 SNEGSKA (reference sequence). The CDR3 extends over 13 amino acids. CDR3 protein: CSGTDLPPYGYTF. The CDR3 DNA sequence: TGCAGTGGGACGGACCTCCCTCCCTATGGCTACACCTTC.

The V call is TRBV6-5, the J call TRBJ1-1; D is perhaps TRBD1 (5 bases). Trimming stripped 8 bases from V and 5 bases from J, with 12 bases between. Germline values: CDR1 MNHEY, CDR2 SVGAGI. The CDR3 totals 12 residues. CDR3 residues: CASGAGGTEAFF. The DNA for the CDR3 is TGTGCCAGCGGGGCGGGGGGAACTGAAGCTTTCTTT.

V gene TRBV3-1 combines with J gene TRBJ1-2; D call uncertain. CDR1 and CDR2 from the germline V gene are LGHDT and YNNKEL (reference sequence). This CDR3 region has 15 residues. Trimming removed 0 bases from V and 4 bases from J, with 12 bases in between. The CDR3 sequence is CASSQDDVGSYGYTF. CDR3 DNA: TGTGCCAGCAGCCAAGATGATGTCGGCTCCTATGGCTACACCTTC.

This clonotype was seen a few times. The chain employs TRBV6-5 and TRBJ2-3; D gene ambiguous. The CDR3 is 15 amino acids. The germline V and J ends were trimmed by 5 bases and 6 bases, with 18 bases remaining between them. Germline CDR1 is MNHEY and CDR2 is SVGAGI. CDR3 coding DNA: TGTGCCAGCAGTCTTAACTGGTCGGGCAGGGATACGCAGTATTTT. This translates into CASSLNWSGRDTQYF.

The sample holds a few counts of this clonotype. The rearrangement links TRBV6-1 to TRBJ2-1, with no clear D. Between the trimmed V and J ends, which lost 2 bases and 5 bases, there was a span of 10 bases. The CDR3 extends over 14 amino acids. In germline, CDR1 is MNHNS, CDR2 SASEGT. CDR3 bases: TGTGCCAGCAGTGAACCGGGCCGACACAATGAGCAGTTCTTC. Encoded protein: CASSEPGRHNEQFF.

V usage is TRBV10-3 and J usage is TRBJ1-5, with 7 bases that match TRBD1. V lost 3 bases and J lost 4; bases outside the gene matches: 6. Germline V gives CDR1 ENHRY, CDR2 SYGVKD. The CDR3 contains 15 residues. CDR3 nucleotide sequence: TGTGCCATCAGTGAAGAGACAGGGTTAAATCAGCCCCAGCATTTT. Translation: CAISEETGLNQPQHF.

CDR3 residues: CASASTGTQYF. The CDR3 nucleotides read TGTGCCAGTGCCTCGACGGGGACCCAGTACTTC. The rearrangement links TRBV19 to TRBJ2-5; D remains ambiguous. Germline V gene data show CDR1 as LNHDA and CDR2 as SQIVND (reference sequence). The V end lost 8 bases, the J end lost 7 bases, and 11 bases lay between the germline ends. This CDR3 region has 11 residues.

This clonotype occurred many times. The CDR3 reads CASSYSSGQETQYF. CDR3 DNA: TGTGCCAGCAGTTACTCGTCAGGGCAAGAGACCCAGTACTTC. This chain joins TRBV6-2 or TRBV6-3 and TRBJ2-5, with D maybe TRBD1 (5 bases). The V and J ends lost 0 bases and 2 bases respectively, with 7 bases between them. This CDR3 region has 14 residues. From germline, CDR1 is MNHEY and CDR2 SVGEGT.

The sample holds a few counts of this clonotype. The chain is built from TRBV5-1 and TRBJ2-1, with 10 bases aligning to TRBD2. The CDR3 contains 15 residues. The germline V gene has CDR1 SGHRS and CDR2 YFSETQ. After removal of 0 bases from V and 10 bases from J, the junction contained 7 bases not matched to a gene. The CDR3 DNA reads TGCGCCAGCAGCTTGGGCCGGACTAGCGGTTTAGAGCAGTTCTTC. Residues: CASSLGRTSGLEQFF.

The chain joins TRBV27 to TRBJ1-4, with TRBD1 as a possible D gene (5 bases). V shed 4 bases and J shed 8 bases, with 14 bases lying between them. CDR3 length: 14 residues. Germline lookup yields CDR1 MNHEY and CDR2 SMNVEV (reference sequence). The CDR3 is CASSSGLTWEKLFF. In DNA, the CDR3 is TGTGCCAGCAGTTCAGGGTTGACGTGGGAAAAACTGTTTTTT.

This chain uses TRBV6-2 or TRBV6-3 with TRBJ1-2; 8 nucleotides match TRBD1. This CDR3 comprises 16 residues. Germline loops: CDR1 MNHEY, CDR2 SVGEGT. V was pared by 2 bases and J by 7 bases, with 12 bases of the junction left unmatched. CDR3 protein: CASSYRVPTGEVGYTF. The DNA of the CDR3 is TGTGCCAGCAGTTACCGGGTACCGACAGGGGAGGTTGGCTACACCTTC.

This clonotype was observed a few times. The chain has TRBV5-6 and TRBJ1-2, with D hard to call. The germline V and J ends were trimmed by 4 bases and 5 bases, with 15 bases remaining between them. The germline gives CDR1 SGHDT, CDR2 YYEEEE. The CDR3 is 14 residues long. CDR3 DNA: TGTGCCAGCAGCCCGCGGTCAGGTTTATATGGCTACACCTTC. Protein sequence: CASSPRSGLYGYTF.

This clonotype was seen a few times. The chain is built from TRBV19 and TRBJ2-1; 9 nucleotides align to TRBD1. Germline CDR1 LNHDA, CDR2 SQIVND (reference sequence). J was trimmed by 6 bases and V by 6 bases; bases with no gene match: 6. CDR3 size: 14 residues. CDR3 loop: CASRRDRESNEQFF. As DNA, the CDR3 is TGTGCCAGTAGGCGGGACAGGGAGAGCAATGAGCAGTTCTTC.

This clonotype turned up a few times. V and J are TRBV7-2 and TRBJ2-1; 7 bases are a match to TRBD2. Trimming removed 3 bases from V and 1 base from J; junction bases left unmatched: 3. This CDR3 has 15 residues. Germline values: CDR1 SGHTA, CDR2 FQGNSA. The CDR3 spells CASSFSGYSYNEQFF. In DNA form, the CDR3 reads TGTGCCAGCAGCTTTAGCGGGTATTCCTACAATGAGCAGTTCTTC.

V gene TRBV7-9 combines with J gene TRBJ2-3; TRBD2 matches at 8 bases. This CDR3 contains 16 residues. V was pared by 5 bases and J by 0 bases, with 7 bases of the junction left unmatched. CDR1 and CDR2 (germline): SEHNR, FQNEAQ (reference sequence). The chain's CDR3 is CASSTRGGGSTDTQYF. The CDR3, as DNA: TGTGCCAGCAGCACCCGTGGCGGGGGGAGCACAGATACGCAGTATTTT.

This chain joins TRBV6-5 and TRBJ2-7; TRBD1 matches 7 bases. This CDR3 has 14 amino acids. Trimming at V came to 6 bases and at J to 1 base, leaving 6 bases not matched to a gene. Per germline, CDR1 MNHEY and CDR2 SVGAGI. The CDR3 spells CASSGQAGSYEQYF. DNA of the CDR3: TGTGCCAGCAGCGGACAGGCCGGATCCTACGAGCAGTACTTC.

The rearrangement joins TRBV6-5 to TRBJ1-1; D unresolved. The CDR3 is made up of 13 amino acids. Germline CDR1 and CDR2: MNHEY and SVGAGI. Trimming removed 2 bases at V and 1 base at J, with 5 bases between. Here the CDR3 reads CASSYLRNTEAFF. Here the CDR3 DNA reads TGTGCCAGCAGTTACCTCCGGAACACTGAAGCTTTCTTT.

CDR3 DNA sequence: TGTGCCAGCAGCCCCCAGGGACTACAGAACACTGAAGCTTTCTTT. Protein: CASSPQGLQNTEAFF. The chain has TRBV7-3 and TRBJ1-1, with D possibly matching TRBD1 (5 bases). Germline V CDR1 and CDR2: SGHTA, FQGTGA. Trimming shortened V by 5 bases and J by 1 base, and 14 bases separated the two germline ends. The CDR3 totals 15 residues.

V and J are TRBV5-5 and TRBJ1-2; possible D gene TRBD1, 5 bases. The CDR3 spans 16 residues. From germline, CDR1 is SGHKS and CDR2 YYEKEE (reference sequence). Between the trimmed V and J ends, which lost 2 bases and 4 bases, there was a span of 18 bases. The CDR3 is CASSFRGGANFYGYTF. The CDR3 DNA sequence: TGTGCCAGCAGCTTCCGCGGAGGGGCAAATTTCTATGGCTACACCTTC.

The J gene is TRBJ1-3, the V gene TRBV20-1; D perhaps matches TRBD1 (6 bases). The CDR3 extends over 16 amino acids. V lost 0 bases, J lost 4 bases, and 16 bases lay in between. Germline V gene data show CDR1 as DFQATT and CDR2 as SNEGSKA (reference sequence). CDR3 DNA sequence: TGCAGTGCTAGAGATCATATGAGGGGGGACGGAAACACCATATATTTT. This sequence encodes CSARDHMRGDGNTIYF.

The V call is TRBV18, the J call TRBJ2-7; 11 bases fit TRBD2. The V gene's germline CDR1 is KGHSH and CDR2 LQKENI. After removal of 3 bases from V and 0 bases from J, the junction contained 7 bases not matched to a gene. The CDR3 extends over 17 amino acids. CDR3 protein: CASSPTGTSGSSYEQYF. The DNA of the CDR3 is TGTGCCAGCTCACCTACCGGGACTAGCGGTAGCTCCTACGAGCAGTACTTC.

The genes are TRBV6-2 or TRBV6-3 and TRBJ2-1, with a tentative D call TRBD1 (6 bases). The CDR3 runs to 15 residues. Germline CDR1 reads MNHEY; CDR2 reads SVGEGT. V was cut by 5 bases and J by 0 bases, with 11 bases left in between. CDR3 DNA sequence: TGTGCCAGCAGTAGCAGGGGAAGCTCCTACAATGAGCAGTTCTTC. Protein sequence: CASSSRGSSYNEQFF.

This clonotype was counted only a few times. The rearrangement uses TRBV20-1 and TRBJ1-1; the D is unclear. Looked up from germline, CDR1 is DFQATT and CDR2 is SNEGSKA (reference sequence). The CDR3 consists of 13 residues. Written as DNA, the CDR3 is TGCAGCGCGCCCATTGGCGTGAACACTGAAGCTTTCTTT. This gives the protein CSAPIGVNTEAFF.

The chain carries TRBV24-1 and TRBJ1-2, with D unresolved. Germline lookup yields CDR1 KGHDR and CDR2 SFDVKD. V was trimmed by 6 bases and J by 0 bases, leaving 7 bases between them. The CDR3 is made up of 13 amino acids. CDR3 amino acids: CATSQEANYGYTF. The CDR3 bases are TGTGCCACCAGTCAAGAAGCTAACTATGGCTACACCTTC.

V gene TRBV3-1 combines with J gene TRBJ2-3; D might be TRBD2 (5 bases). This CDR3 is 19 amino acids long. Per the germline V gene, CDR1 is LGHDT and CDR2 is YNNKEL (reference sequence). With 4 bases removed from V and 0 bases from J, the gap between germline ends came to 23 bases. The CDR3 loop reads CASSPLRSLATYSTDTQYF. Written as DNA, the CDR3 is TGTGCCAGCAGCCCCCTGCGCTCCCTAGCCACCTATAGCACAGATACGCAGTATTTT.